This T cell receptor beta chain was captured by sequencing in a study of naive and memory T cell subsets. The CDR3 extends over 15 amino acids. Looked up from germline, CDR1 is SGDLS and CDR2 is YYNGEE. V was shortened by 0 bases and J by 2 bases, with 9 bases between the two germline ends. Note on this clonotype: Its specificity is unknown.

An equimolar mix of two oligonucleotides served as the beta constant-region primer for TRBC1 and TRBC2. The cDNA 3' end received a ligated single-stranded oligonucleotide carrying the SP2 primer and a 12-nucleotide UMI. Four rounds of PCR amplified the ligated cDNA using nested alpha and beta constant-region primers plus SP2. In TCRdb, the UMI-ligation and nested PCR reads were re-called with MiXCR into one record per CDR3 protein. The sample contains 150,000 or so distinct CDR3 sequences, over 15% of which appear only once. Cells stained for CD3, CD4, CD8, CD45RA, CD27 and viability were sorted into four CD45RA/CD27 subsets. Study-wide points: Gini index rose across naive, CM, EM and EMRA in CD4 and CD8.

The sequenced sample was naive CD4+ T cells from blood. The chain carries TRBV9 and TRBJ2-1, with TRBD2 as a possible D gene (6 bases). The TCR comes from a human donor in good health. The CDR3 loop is CASSVVTSTYNEQFF. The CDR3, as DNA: TGTGCCAGCAGCGTAGTTACTAGCACCTACAATGAGCAGTTCTTC.